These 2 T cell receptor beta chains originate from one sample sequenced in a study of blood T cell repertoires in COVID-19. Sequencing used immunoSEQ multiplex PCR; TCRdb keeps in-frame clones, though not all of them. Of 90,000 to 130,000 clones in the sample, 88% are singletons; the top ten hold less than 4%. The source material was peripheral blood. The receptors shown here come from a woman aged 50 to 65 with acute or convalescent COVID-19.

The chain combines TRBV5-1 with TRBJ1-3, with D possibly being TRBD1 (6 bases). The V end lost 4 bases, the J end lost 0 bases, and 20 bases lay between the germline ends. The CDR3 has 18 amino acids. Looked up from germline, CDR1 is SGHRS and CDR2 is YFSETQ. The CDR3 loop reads CASSPTHPGQDSGNTIYF. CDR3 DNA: TGCGCCAGCAGCCCGACGCATCCGGGACAAGACTCTGGAAACACCATATATTTT.

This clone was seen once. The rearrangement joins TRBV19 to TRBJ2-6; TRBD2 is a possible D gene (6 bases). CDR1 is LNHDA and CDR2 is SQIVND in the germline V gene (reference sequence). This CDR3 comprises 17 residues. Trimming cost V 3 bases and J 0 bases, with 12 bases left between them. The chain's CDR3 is CASSIGGTDSGANVLTF. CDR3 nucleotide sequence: TGTGCCAGTAGTATTGGAGGGACGGACTCTGGGGCCAACGTCCTGACTTTC. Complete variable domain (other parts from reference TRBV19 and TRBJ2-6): DGGITQSPKYLFRKEGQNVTLSCEQNLNHDAMYWYRQDPGQGLRLIYYSQIVNDFQKGDIAEGYSVSREKKESFPLTVTSAQKNPTAFYLCASSIGGTDSGANVLTFGAGSRLTVL.